This T cell receptor (beta chain) was recorded in a study of early T cells in non-severe SARS-CoV-2 infection. Germline CDR1 reads DFQATT; CDR2 reads SNEGSKA (reference sequence). V gave up 1 base and J gave up 2 bases, with 18 bases separating them. The CDR3 runs to 17 residues. To note about this clonotype: Its antigen remains unidentified. A read error is possible here, since a much larger clone lies one base away.

Individual cDNA molecules received unique molecular identifiers during library preparation. TCRdb used MiXCR to reprocess the 5' RACE reads, holding one entry per CDR3 protein. The table includes over 45,000 distinct CDR3 sequences, 6.6% detected once. Broader study findings: Database matching using VDJdb favored anti-spike CD8 responses, with private and CD4 specificities left missing.

This receptor was identified in an adult who was a healthcare worker with PCR-confirmed SARS-CoV-2 infection or an uninfected control (not recorded which). The chain has TRBV20-1 and TRBJ2-1, with a possible D match to TRBD2 (7 bases). The specimen was whole blood, collected at baseline. CDR3 nucleotides: TGCAGTGCTAGAGTGGTTAGGGGGGGCGCACCCTACAATGAGCAGTTCTTC. Protein product: CSARVVRGGAPYNEQFF.